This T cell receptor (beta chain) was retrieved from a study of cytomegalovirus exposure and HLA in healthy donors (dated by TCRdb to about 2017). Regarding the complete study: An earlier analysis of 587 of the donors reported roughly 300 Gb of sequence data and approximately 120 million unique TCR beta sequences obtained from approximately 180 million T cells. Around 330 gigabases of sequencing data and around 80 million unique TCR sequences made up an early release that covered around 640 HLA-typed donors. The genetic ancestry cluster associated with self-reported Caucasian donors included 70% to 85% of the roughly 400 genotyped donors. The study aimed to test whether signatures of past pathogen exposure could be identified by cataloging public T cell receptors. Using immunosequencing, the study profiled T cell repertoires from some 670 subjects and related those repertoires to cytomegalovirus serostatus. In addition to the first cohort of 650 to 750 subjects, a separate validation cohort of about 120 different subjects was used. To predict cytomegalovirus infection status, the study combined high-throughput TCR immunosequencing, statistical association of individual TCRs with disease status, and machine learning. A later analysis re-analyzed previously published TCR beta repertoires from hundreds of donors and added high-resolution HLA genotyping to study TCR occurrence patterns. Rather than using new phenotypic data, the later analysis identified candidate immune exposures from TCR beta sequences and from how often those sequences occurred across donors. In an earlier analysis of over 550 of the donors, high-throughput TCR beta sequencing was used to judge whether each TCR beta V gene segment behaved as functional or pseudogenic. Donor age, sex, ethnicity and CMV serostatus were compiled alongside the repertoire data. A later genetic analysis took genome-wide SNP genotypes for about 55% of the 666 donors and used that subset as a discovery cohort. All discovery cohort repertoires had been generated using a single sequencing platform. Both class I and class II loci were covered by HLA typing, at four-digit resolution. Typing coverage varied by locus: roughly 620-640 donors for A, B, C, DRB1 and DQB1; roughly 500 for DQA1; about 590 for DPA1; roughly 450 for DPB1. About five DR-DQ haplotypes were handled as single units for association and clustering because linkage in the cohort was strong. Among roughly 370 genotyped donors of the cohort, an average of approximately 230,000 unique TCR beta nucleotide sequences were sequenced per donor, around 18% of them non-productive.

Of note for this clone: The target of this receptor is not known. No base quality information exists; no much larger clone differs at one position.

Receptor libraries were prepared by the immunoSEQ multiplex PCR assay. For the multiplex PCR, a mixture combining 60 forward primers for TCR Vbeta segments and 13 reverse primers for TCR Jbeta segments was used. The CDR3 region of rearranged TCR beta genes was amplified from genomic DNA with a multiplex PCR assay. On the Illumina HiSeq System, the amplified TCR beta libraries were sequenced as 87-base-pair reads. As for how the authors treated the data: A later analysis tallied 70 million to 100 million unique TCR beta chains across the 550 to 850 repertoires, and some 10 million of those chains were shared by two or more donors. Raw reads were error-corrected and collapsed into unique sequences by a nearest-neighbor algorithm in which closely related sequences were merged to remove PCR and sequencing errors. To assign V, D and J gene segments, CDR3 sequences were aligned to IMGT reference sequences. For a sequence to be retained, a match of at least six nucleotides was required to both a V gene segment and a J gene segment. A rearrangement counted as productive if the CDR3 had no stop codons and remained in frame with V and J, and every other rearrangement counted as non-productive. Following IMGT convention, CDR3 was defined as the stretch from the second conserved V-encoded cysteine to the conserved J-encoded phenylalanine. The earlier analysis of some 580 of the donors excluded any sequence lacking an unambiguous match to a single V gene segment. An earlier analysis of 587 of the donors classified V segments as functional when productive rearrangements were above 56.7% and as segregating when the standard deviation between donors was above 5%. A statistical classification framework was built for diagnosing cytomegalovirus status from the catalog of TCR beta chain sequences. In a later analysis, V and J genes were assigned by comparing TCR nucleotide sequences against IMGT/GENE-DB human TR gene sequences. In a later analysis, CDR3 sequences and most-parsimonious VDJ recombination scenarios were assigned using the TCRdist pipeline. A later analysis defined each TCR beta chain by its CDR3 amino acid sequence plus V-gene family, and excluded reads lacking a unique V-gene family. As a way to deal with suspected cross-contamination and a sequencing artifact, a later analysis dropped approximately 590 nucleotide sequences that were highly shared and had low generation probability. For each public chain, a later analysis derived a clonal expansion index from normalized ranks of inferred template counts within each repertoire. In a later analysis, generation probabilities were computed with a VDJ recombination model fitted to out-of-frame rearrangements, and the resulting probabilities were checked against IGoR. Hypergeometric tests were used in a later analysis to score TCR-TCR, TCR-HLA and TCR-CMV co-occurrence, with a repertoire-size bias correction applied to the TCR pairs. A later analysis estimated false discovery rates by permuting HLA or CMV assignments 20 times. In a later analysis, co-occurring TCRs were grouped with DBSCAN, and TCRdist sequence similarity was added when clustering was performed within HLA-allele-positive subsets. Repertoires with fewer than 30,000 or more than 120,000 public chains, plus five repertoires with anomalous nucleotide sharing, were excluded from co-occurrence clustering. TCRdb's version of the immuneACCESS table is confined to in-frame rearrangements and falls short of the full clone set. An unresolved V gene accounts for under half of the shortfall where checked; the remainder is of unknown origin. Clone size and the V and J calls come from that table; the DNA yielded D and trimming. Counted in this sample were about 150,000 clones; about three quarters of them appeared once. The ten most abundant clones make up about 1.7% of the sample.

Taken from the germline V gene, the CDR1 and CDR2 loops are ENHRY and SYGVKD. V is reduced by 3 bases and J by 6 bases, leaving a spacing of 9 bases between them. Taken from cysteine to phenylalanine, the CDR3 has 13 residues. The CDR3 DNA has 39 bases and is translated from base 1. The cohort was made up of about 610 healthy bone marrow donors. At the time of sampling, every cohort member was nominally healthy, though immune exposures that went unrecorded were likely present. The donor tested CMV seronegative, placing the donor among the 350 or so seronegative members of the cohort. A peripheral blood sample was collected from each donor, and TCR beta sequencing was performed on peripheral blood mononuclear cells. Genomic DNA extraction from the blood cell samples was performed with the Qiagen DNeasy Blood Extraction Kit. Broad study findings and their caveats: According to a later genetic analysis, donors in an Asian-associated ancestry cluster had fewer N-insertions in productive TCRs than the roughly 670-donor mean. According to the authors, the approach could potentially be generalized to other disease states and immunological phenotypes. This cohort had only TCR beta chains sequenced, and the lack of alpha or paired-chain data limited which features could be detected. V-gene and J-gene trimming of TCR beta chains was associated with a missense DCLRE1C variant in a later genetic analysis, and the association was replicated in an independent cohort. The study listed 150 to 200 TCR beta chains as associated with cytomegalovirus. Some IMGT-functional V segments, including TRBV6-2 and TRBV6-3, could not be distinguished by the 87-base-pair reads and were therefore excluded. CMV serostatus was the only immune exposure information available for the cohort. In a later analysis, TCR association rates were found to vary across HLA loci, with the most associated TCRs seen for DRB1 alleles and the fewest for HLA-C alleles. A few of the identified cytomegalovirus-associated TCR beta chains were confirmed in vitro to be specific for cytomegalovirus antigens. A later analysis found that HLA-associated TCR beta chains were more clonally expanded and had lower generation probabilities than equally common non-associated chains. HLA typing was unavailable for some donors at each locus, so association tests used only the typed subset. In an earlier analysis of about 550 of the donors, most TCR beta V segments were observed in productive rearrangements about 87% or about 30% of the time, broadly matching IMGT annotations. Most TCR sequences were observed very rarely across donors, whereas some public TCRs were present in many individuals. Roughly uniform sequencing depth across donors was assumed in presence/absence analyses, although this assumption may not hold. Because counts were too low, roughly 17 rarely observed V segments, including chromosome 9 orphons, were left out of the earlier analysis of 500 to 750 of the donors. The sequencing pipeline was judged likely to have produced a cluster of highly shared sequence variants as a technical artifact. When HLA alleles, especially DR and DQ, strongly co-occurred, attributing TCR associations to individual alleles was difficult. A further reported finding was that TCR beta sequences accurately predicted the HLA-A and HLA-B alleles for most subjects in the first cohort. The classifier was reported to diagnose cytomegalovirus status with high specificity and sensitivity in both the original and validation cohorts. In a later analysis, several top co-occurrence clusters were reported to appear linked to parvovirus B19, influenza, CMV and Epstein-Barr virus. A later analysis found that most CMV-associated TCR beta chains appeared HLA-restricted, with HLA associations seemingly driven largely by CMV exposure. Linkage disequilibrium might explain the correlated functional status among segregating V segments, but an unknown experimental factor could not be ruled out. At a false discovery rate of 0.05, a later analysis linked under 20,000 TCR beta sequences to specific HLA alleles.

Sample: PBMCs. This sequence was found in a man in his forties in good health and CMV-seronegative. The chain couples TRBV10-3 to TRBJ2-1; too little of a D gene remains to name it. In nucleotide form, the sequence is TGTGCCATCAGTGATGCGCCCACCAATGAGCAGTTCTTC. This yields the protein CAISDAPTNEQFF.